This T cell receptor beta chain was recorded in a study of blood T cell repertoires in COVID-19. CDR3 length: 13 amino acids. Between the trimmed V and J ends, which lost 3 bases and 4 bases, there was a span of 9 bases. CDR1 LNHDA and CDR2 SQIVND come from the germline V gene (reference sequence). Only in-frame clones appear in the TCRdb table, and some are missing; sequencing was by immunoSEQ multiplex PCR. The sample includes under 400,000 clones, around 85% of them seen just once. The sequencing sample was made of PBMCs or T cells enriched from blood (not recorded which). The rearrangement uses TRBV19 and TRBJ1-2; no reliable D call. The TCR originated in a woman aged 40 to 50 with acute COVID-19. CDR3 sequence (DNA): TGTGCCAGTAGTATGTCCCTCCTCTATGGCTACACCTTC. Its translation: CASSMSLLYGYTF. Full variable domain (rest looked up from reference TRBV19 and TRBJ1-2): DGGITQSPKYLFRKEGQNVTLSCEQNLNHDAMYWYRQDPGQGLRLIYYSQIVNDFQKGDIAEGYSVSREKKESFPLTVTSAQKNPTAFYLCASSMSLLYGYTFGSGTRLTVV.